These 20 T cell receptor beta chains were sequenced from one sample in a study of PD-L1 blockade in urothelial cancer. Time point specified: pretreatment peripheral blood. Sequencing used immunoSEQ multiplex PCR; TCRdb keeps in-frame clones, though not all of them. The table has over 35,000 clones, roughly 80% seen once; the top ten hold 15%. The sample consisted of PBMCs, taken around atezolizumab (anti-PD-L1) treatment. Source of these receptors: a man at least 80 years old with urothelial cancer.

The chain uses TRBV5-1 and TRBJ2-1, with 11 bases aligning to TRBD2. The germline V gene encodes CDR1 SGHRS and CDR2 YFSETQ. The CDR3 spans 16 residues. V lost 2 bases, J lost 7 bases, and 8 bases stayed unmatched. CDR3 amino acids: CASSLTGTSGNNEQFF. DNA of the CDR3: TGCGCCAGCAGCTTAACCGGGACTAGCGGTAATAATGAGCAGTTCTTC. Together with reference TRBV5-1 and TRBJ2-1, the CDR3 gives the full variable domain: KAGVTQTPRYLIKTRGQQVTLSCSPISGHRSVSWYQQTPGQGLQFLFEYFSETQRNKGNFPGRFSGRQFSNSRSEMNVSTLELGDSALYLCASSLTGTSGNNEQFFGPGTRLTVL.

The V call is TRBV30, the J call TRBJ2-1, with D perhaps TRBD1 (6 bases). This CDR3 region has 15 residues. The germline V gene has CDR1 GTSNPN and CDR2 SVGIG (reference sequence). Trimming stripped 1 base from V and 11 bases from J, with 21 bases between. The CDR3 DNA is TGTGCCTGGAGTGAACTCGGGCAGGGCCAGGGGCAGCAGTTCTTC. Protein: CAWSELGQGQGQQFF.

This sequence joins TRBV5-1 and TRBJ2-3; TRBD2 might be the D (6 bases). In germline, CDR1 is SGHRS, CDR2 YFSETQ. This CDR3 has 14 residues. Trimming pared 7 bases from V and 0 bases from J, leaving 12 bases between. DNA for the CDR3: TGCGCCAGCCGGGACGGACTAAGCACAGATACGCAGTATTTT. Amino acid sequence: CASRDGLSTDTQYF.

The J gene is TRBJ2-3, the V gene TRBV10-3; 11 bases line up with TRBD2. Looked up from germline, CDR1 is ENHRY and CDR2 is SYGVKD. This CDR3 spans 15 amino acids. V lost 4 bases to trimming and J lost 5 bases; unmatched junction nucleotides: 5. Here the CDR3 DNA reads TGTGCCATCAGTGGTACTAGCGGGAGTGGAGATACGCAGTATTTT. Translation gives CAISGTSGSGDTQYF.

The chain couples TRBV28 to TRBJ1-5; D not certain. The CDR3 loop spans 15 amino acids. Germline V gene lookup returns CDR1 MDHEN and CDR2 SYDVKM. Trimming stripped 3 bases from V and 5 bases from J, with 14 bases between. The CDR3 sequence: CASSFGRRGDQPQHF. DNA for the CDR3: TGTGCCAGCAGTTTCGGCAGGCGGGGAGATCAGCCCCAGCATTTT.

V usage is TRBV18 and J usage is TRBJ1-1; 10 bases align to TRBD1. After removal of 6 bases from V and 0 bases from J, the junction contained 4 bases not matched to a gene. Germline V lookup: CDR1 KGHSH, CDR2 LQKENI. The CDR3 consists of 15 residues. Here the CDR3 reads CASSRDRGLNTEAFF. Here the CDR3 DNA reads TGTGCCAGCTCCAGGGACAGGGGCTTGAACACTGAAGCTTTCTTT.

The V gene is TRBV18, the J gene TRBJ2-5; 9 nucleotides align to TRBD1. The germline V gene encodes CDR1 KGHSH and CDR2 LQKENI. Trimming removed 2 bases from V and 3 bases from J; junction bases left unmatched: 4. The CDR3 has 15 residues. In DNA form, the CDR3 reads TGTGCCAGCTCACCAGAGGACAGGGGAGAAGAGACCCAGTACTTC. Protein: CASSPEDRGEETQYF.

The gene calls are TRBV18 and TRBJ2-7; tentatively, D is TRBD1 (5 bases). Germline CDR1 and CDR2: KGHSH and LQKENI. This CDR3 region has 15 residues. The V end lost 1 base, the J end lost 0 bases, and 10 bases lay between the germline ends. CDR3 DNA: TGTGCCAGCTCACCACAGGGGTTAAGCTCCTACGAGCAGTACTTC. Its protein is CASSPQGLSSYEQYF.

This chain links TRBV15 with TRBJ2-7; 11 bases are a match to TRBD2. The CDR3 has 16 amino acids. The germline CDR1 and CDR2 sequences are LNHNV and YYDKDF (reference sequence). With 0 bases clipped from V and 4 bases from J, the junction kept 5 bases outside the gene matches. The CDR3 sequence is CATSRDFLAGGYEQYF. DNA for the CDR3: TGTGCCACCAGCAGAGATTTCCTAGCGGGAGGTTACGAGCAGTACTTC.

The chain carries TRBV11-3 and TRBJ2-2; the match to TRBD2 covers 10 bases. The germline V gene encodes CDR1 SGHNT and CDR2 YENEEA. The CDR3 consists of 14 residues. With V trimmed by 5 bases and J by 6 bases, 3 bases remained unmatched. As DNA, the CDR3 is TGTGCCAGCAGCCTAGCGGGAGAGGCCGGGGAGCTGTTTTTT. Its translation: CASSLAGEAGELFF.

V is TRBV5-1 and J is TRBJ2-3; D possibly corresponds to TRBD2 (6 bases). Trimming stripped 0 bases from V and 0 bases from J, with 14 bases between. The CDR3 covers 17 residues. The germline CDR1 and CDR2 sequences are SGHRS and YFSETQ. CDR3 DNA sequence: TGCGCCAGCAGCTTGGGCTACCGGGACTCAAGCACAGATACGCAGTATTTT. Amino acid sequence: CASSLGYRDSSTDTQYF.

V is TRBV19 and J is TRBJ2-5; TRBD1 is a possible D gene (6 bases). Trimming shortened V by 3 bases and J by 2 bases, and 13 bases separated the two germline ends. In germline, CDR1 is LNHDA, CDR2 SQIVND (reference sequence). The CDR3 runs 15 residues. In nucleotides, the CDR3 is TGTGCCAGTAGTATTCAGGGACACCAGCAAGAGACCCAGTACTTC. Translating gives CASSIQGHQQETQYF.

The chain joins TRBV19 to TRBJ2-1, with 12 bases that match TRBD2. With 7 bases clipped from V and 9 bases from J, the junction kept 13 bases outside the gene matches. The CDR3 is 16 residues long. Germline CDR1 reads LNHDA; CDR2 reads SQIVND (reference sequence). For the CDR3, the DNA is TGTGCCAGTAACCCCGGACTAGCGGGAATGCAGGGTGAGCAGTTCTTC. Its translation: CASNPGLAGMQGEQFF.

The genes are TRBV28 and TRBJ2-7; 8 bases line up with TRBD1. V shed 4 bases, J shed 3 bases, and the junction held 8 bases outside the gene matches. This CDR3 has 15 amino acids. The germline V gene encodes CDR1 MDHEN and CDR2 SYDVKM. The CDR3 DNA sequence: TGTGCCAGCAGTTCTCTCGGACAGGGAGGCTACGAGCAGTACTTC. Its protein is CASSSLGQGGYEQYF.

The CDR3 here is CASSLSYRGSNQPQHF. Written as DNA, the CDR3 is TGTGCCAGCAGTTTATCCTACAGGGGGTCAAATCAGCCCCAGCATTTT. This chain connects TRBV27 to TRBJ1-5; 8 bases line up with TRBD1. The CDR3 is made up of 16 amino acids. Per germline, CDR1 MNHEY and CDR2 SMNVEV (reference sequence). The V and J ends lost 0 bases and 4 bases, in that order; junction bases with no gene match: 5.

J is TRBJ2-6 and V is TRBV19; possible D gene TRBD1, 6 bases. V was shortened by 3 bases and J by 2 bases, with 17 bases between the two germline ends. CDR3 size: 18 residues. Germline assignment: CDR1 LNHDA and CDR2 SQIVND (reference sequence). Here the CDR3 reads CASSMAAGQGTGANVLTF. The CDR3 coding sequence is TGTGCCAGTAGTATGGCGGCAGGGCAGGGGACTGGGGCCAACGTCCTGACTTTC.

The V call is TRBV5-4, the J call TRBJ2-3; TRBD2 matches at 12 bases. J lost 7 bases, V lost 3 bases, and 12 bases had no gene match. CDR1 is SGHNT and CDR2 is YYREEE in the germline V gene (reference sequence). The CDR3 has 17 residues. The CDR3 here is CASSSPSSGRAKNTQYF. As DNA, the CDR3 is TGTGCCAGCAGCTCACCTTCTAGCGGGAGGGCCAAAAATACGCAGTATTTT.

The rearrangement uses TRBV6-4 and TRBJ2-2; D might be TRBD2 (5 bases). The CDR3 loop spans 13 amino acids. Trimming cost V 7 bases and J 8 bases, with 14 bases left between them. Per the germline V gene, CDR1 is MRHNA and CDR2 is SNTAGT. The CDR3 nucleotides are TGTGCCAGCACCCTTCAAGAGGGTGGGGAGCTGTTTTTT. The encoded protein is CASTLQEGGELFF.

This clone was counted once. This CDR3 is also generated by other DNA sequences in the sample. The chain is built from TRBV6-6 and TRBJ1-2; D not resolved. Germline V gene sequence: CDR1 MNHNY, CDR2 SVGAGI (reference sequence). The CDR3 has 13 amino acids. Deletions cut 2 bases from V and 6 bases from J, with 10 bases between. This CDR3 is CASSYEAINGYTF. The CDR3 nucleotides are TGTGCCAGCAGTTACGAGGCCATCAATGGCTACACCTTC.

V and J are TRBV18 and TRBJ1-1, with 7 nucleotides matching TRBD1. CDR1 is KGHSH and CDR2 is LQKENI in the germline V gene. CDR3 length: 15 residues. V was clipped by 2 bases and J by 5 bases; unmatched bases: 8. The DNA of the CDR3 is TGTGCCAGCTCACCAAGGGGCAGGGGGTCTACTGAAGCTTTCTTT. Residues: CASSPRGRGSTEAFF.